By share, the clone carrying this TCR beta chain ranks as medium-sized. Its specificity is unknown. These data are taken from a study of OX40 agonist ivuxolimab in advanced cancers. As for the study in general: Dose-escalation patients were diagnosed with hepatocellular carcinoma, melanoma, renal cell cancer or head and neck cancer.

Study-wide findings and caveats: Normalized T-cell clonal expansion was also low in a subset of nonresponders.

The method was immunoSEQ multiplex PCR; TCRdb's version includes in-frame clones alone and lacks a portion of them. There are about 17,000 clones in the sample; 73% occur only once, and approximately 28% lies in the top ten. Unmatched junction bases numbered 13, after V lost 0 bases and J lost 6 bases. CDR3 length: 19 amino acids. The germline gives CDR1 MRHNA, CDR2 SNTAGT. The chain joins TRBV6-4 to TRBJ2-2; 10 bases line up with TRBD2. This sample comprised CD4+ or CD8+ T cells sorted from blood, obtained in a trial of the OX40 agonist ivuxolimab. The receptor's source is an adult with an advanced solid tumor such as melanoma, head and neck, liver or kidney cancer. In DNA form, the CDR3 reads TGTGCCAGCAGTGACTCGAACCCGGAGAGCGGGAGGGCCCCCGGGGAGCTGTTTTTT. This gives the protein CASSDSNPESGRAPGELFF.